These 31 T cell receptor beta chains were all obtained from the same sample, sequenced in a study of early T cells in non-severe SARS-CoV-2 infection. TCRdb re-called the 5' RACE reads with MiXCR, one entry per CDR3 protein. Altogether roughly 100,000 distinct CDR3 sequences are present, about 12% being singletons, with the ten largest covering less than 8%. Sequenced material: whole blood. The receptors were sampled from an adult who was a healthcare worker with PCR-confirmed SARS-CoV-2 infection or an uninfected control (not recorded which).

The rearrangement joins TRBV20-1 to TRBJ2-7; 8 bases are shared with TRBD2. The CDR3 sequence is 17 residues long. Germline-derived CDR1 and CDR2 are DFQATT and SNEGSKA (reference sequence). Germline trimming cut 0 bases from V and 2 bases from J; bases unmatched to any gene: 12. In DNA, the CDR3 is TGCAGTGCTAGAGATCTAGCGGGCGGGGGAGGAACCTACGAGCAGTACTTC. This translates into CSARDLAGGGGTYEQYF.

This clonotype appeared a few times. The chain has TRBV4-1 and TRBJ2-3; 7 bases agree with TRBD2. The germline V gene has CDR1 MGHRA and CDR2 YSYEKL. J gave up 5 bases and V 2 bases, and 4 bases lay outside the gene matches. There are 14 residues in the CDR3. The CDR3 DNA is TGCGCCAGCAGCCAACACACGGGGGGAGATACGCAGTATTTT. Translation: CASSQHTGGDTQYF.

This clonotype was recorded a few times. The chain recombines TRBV29-1 with TRBJ2-1; D gene uncertain. Germline V gene sequence: CDR1 SQVTM, CDR2 ANQGSEA. The CDR3 has 12 amino acids. V lost 7 bases, J lost 2 bases, and 9 bases lay in between. CDR3 protein: CSGVLTYNEQFF. The CDR3 nucleotides read TGCAGCGGCGTACTCACCTACAATGAGCAGTTCTTC.

This clonotype was counted ten times or more. The V gene is TRBV12-3 or TRBV12-4, the J gene TRBJ1-3; D call uncertain. V gave up 5 bases and J gave up 4 bases, with 9 bases separating them. This CDR3 comprises 13 residues. Here the CDR3 reads CASSPRSGNTIYF. In nucleotides, the CDR3 is TGTGCCAGCAGTCCCCGCTCAGGAAACACCATATATTTT.

This clonotype was picked up a small number of times. The chain has TRBV7-2 and TRBJ2-1; 9 bases agree with TRBD1. The V segment lost 3 bases and the J segment 4 bases; nucleotides outside the gene matches: 7. In germline, CDR1 is SGHTA, CDR2 FQGNSA. The CDR3 loop spans 16 amino acids. The CDR3 sequence is CASSLVGQGRYNEQFF. CDR3 in DNA: TGTGCCAGCAGCTTGGTGGGACAGGGTCGGTACAATGAGCAGTTCTTC. Combining the CDR3 with reference TRBV7-2 and TRBJ2-1 gives the whole variable domain GAGVSQSPSNKVTEKGKDVELRCDPISGHTALYWYRQSLGQGLEFLIYFQGNSAPDKSGLPSDRFSAERTGGSVSTLTIQRTQQEDSAVYLCASSLVGQGRYNEQFFGPGTRLTVL.

Remarks on this clonotype: This could be a read error, since a much larger clone is one nucleotide away. The chain has TRBV5-6 and TRBJ2-1, with TRBD2 matching 12 bases. Germline V gene data show CDR1 as SGHDT and CDR2 as YYEEEE. This CDR3 has 17 amino acids. The CDR3 here is CANSLALPSGRDNEQFF. CDR3 DNA: TGTGCCAACAGCTTGGCTTTACCTAGCGGGAGGGATAATGAGCAGTTCTTC.

This clonotype has at least ten counts. V is TRBV4-1 and J is TRBJ2-7; TRBD1 might be the D (6 bases). This CDR3 has 13 residues. Germline assignment: CDR1 MGHRA and CDR2 YSYEKL. Trimming took off 5 bases at V and 4 bases at J, with 12 bases between the two ends. CDR3 protein: CASSSRGSYEQYF. As DNA, the CDR3 is TGCGCCAGCAGCTCCAGGGGCAGTTACGAGCAGTACTTC.

The chain has TRBV4-1 and TRBJ2-7; the D gene could be TRBD1 or TRBD2 (5 bases each). V gave up 0 bases and J gave up 0 bases, with 12 bases separating them. The V gene's germline CDR1 is MGHRA and CDR2 YSYEKL. The CDR3 has 16 residues. CDR3 DNA: TGCGCCAGCAGCCAAGACTATCCTGGGACCTCCTACGAGCAGTACTTC. Translating gives CASSQDYPGTSYEQYF.

This clonotype was picked up many times. This chain links TRBV4-2 with TRBJ2-1; D unclear. The CDR3 has 15 amino acids. Per germline, CDR1 LGHNA and CDR2 YNFKEQ. V gave up 0 bases and J gave up 9 bases, with 15 bases separating them. DNA for the CDR3: TGTGCCAGCAGCCAAGAGACGGCCAGAGACGGTGAGCAGTTCTTC. Translation: CASSQETARDGEQFF.

This clonotype was seen ten or more times. This sequence joins TRBV6-4 and TRBJ2-3, with D unclear. Germline CDR1 and CDR2: MRHNA and SNTAGT. This CDR3 is 15 amino acids long. V was pared by 3 bases and J by 3 bases, with 13 bases between. This CDR3 reads CASSERVESTDTQYF. The CDR3 DNA follows: TGTGCCAGCAGTGAAAGGGTGGAGAGTACAGATACGCAGTATTTT.

This clonotype showed up many times. This chain connects TRBV7-8 to TRBJ2-7; D could derive from TRBD1 or TRBD2 (5 bases each). The germline CDR1 and CDR2 sequences are SGHVS and FQNEAQ. Trimming took off 4 bases at V and 4 bases at J, with 17 bases between the two ends. This CDR3 region has 15 residues. The CDR3 sequence: CASSSTGAPWYEQYF. CDR3 DNA: TGTGCCAGCAGCTCAACCGGGGCCCCTTGGTACGAGCAGTACTTC. The variable domain in full, with the rest retrieved from reference TRBV7-8 and TRBJ2-7, is GAGVSQSPRYKVAKRGQDVALRCDPISGHVSLFWYQQALGQGPEFLTYFQNEAQLDKSGLPSDRFFAERPEGSVSTLKIQRTQQEDSAVYLCASSSTGAPWYEQYFGPGTRLTVT.

A few counts support this clonotype. The CDR3, as DNA: TGTGCCAGCAGACCCCCATCGGGCGAGACCCAGTACTTC. It yields the protein CASRPPSGETQYF. The rearrangement links TRBV7-2 to TRBJ2-5; D call uncertain. The V end lost 6 bases, the J end lost 5 bases, and 13 bases lay between the germline ends. This CDR3 region has 13 residues. Germline V CDR1 and CDR2: SGHTA, FQGNSA.

A word on this clonotype: This may stem from a read error, because a much larger clone lies one nucleotide away. The V call is TRBV14, the J call TRBJ2-1; D gene unclear. There are 17 residues in the CDR3. Trimming cost V 0 bases and J 8 bases, with 20 bases left between them. Per the germline V gene, CDR1 is SGHDN and CDR2 is FVKESK. The CDR3 sequence: CASSQEGPSGFYDEQFF. CDR3 in DNA: TGTGCCAGCAGCCAAGAAGGGCCCTCAGGCTTTTACGATGAGCAGTTCTTC. The variable domain in full, completed from reference TRBV14 and TRBJ2-1, reads EAGVTQFPSHSVIEKGQTVTLRCDPISGHDNLYWYRRVMGKEIKFLLHFVKESKQDESGMPNNRFLAERTGGTYSTLKVQPAELEDSGVYFCASSQEGPSGFYDEQFFGPGTRLTVL.

The sample holds a few counts of this clonotype. The gene calls are TRBV7-2 and TRBJ2-7; D not resolved. V gave up 2 bases and J gave up 8 bases, with 13 bases separating them. The CDR3 is 13 amino acids. Germline CDR1 and CDR2: SGHTA and FQGNSA. Here the CDR3 reads CASSLMIPAQQYF. The CDR3 nucleotides are TGTGCCAGCAGCTTAATGATACCGGCCCAGCAGTACTTC.

This chain uses TRBV5-6 with TRBJ2-4; tentative D call: TRBD1 (5 bases). The CDR3 length is 14 residues. Looked up from germline, CDR1 is SGHDT and CDR2 is YYEEEE. V gave up 7 bases and J gave up 4 bases, with 15 bases separating them. CDR3 coding DNA: TGTGCCAGCTCTGGTGCAAGGGGAAAAAACATTCAGTACTTC. Its protein product is CASSGARGKNIQYF.

This clonotype was observed at least ten times. The rearrangement uses TRBV7-9 and TRBJ2-5; 12 nucleotides align to TRBD2. Looked up from germline, CDR1 is SEHNR and CDR2 is FQNEAQ (reference sequence). V dropped 1 base and J dropped 4; count of bases not matched to a gene: 10. This CDR3 is 18 amino acids long. In nucleotides, the CDR3 is TGTGCCAGCAGCTTAGTTACGACTAGCGGGAGAGGTCGAGAGACCCAGTACTTC. It specifies CASSLVTTSGRGRETQYF.

This clonotype was picked up many times. This rearrangement joins TRBV5-4 to TRBJ2-7; D is perhaps TRBD1 or TRBD2 (5 bases each). V was shortened by 4 bases and J by 6 bases, with 14 bases between the two germline ends. Germline V gene sequence: CDR1 SGHNT, CDR2 YYREEE (reference sequence). The CDR3 sequence is 13 residues long. In DNA form, the CDR3 reads TGTGCCAGCAGCGTGGGGACCAACTTCGAGCAGTACTTC. Translating gives CASSVGTNFEQYF.

This clonotype was detected only a few times. The chain links TRBV11-2 to TRBJ2-5; a weak D match, TRBD1 (5 bases). The CDR3 runs to 16 residues. Germline V CDR1 and CDR2: SGHAT, FQNNGV. Trimming cost V 3 bases and J 3 bases, with 17 bases left between them. CDR3: CASSLAGPNFEETQYF. CDR3 DNA sequence: TGTGCCAGCAGCTTGGCAGGGCCGAATTTTGAAGAGACCCAGTACTTC.

This clonotype appeared once. The J gene is TRBJ2-7, the V gene TRBV7-8, with 7 bases that match TRBD2. The CDR3 is 17 residues long. Germline CDR1 is SGHVS and CDR2 is FQNEAQ. The ends lost 1 base at V and 3 bases at J; junction bases unmatched: 12. The DNA for the CDR3 is TGTGCCAGCAGCTTAGTGGGGGGGGAAAGGACCTTCTACGAGCAGTACTTC. It encodes CASSLVGGERTFYEQYF.

The V call is TRBV5-1, the J call TRBJ2-1; the match to TRBD2 covers 10 bases. After removal of 1 base from V and 2 bases from J, the junction contained 0 bases not matched to a gene. Germline CDR1 and CDR2: SGHRS and YFSETQ. This CDR3 has 15 amino acids. The CDR3 loop is CASSLTSGAYNEQFF. The CDR3 bases are TGCGCCAGCAGCTTGACTAGCGGGGCCTACAATGAGCAGTTCTTC.

This clonotype was counted between two and nine times. This chain joins TRBV28 and TRBJ1-5; D is possibly TRBD1 (6 bases). Trimming pared 6 bases from V and 6 bases from J, leaving 15 bases between. The germline V gene encodes CDR1 MDHEN and CDR2 SYDVKM. The CDR3 runs to 14 residues. CDR3 in amino acids: CASSYAGEAQPQHF. Here the CDR3 DNA reads TGTGCCAGCAGCTACGCAGGGGAGGCTCAGCCCCAGCATTTT.

The sample holds one count of this clonotype. With a much larger clone just one base away, this may be a read error. The chain joins TRBV4-2 to TRBJ2-3, with 9 bases identical to TRBD2. The germline gives CDR1 LGHNA, CDR2 YNFKEQ. The CDR3 loop spans 17 amino acids. The CDR3: CANSYARGRALKDTQYF. In DNA, the CDR3 is TGTGCCAACAGCTACGCTCGCGGGAGGGCTCTCAAAGATACGCAGTATTTT.

CDR3 sequence (DNA): TGTGCCAGTAGTATATTGGGGCCCGGGGAGCTGTTTTTT. Its protein product is CASSILGPGELFF. This chain joins TRBV19 and TRBJ2-2; D might be TRBD1 (5 bases). Germline V lookup: CDR1 LNHDA, CDR2 SQIVND (reference sequence). Trimming took off 2 bases at V and 6 bases at J, with 7 bases between the two ends. The CDR3 extends over 13 amino acids.

Only a few counts were recorded for this clonotype. The V call is TRBV7-8, the J call TRBJ1-3, with a tentative D call TRBD1 (6 bases). The CDR3 length is 14 residues. V lost 3 bases to trimming and J lost 1 base, with 7 bases between them. Germline CDR1 and CDR2: SGHVS and FQNEAQ. The CDR3, as DNA: TGTGCCAGCAGCTTTACAGGGTCTGGAAACACCATATATTTT. Amino acid sequence: CASSFTGSGNTIYF.

The chain uses TRBV28 and TRBJ1-2; D gene unclear. The CDR3 has 14 amino acids. Germline values: CDR1 MDHEN, CDR2 SYDVKM. The V gene lost 7 bases and the J gene lost 4 bases, with 16 bases spanning the gap. The CDR3 loop reads CASTSGLVSYGYTF. CDR3 in DNA: TGTGCCAGCACCTCGGGGTTGGTCAGCTATGGCTACACCTTC.

This clonotype was seen at least ten times. The CDR3 DNA is TGTGCCAGCTCACCTGAGACTAGCGGGATTTTCTACAATGAGCAGTTCTTC. Protein: CASSPETSGIFYNEQFF. The V gene is TRBV18, the J gene TRBJ2-1; TRBD2 aligns across 11 bases. Germline CDR1 is KGHSH and CDR2 is LQKENI. Losses at the gene ends were 3 bases for V and 3 bases for J; bases not matched to a gene: 7. CDR3 length equals 17 residues.

V and J are TRBV5-6 and TRBJ2-3; D is possibly TRBD2 (6 bases). The CDR3 spans 14 residues. V gave up 3 bases and J gave up 2 bases, with 10 bases separating them. Germline values: CDR1 SGHDT, CDR2 YYEEEE. The CDR3: CASSYGRTTDTQYF. Here the CDR3 DNA reads TGTGCCAGCAGCTACGGGAGAACCACAGATACGCAGTATTTT.

The chain joins TRBV29-1 to TRBJ2-1; D is unresolved. Germline V lookup: CDR1 SQVTM, CDR2 ANQGSEA. V was trimmed by 4 bases and J by 7 bases, leaving 11 bases between them. This CDR3 has 12 residues. CDR3 bases: TGCAGCGTTGGTTATCCGGGTAATGAGCAGTTCTTC. Translating it yields CSVGYPGNEQFF.

In its sample, this clonotype was seen many times. J is TRBJ2-5 and V is TRBV7-6; D possibly corresponds to TRBD2 (6 bases). With 4 bases removed from V and 5 bases from J, the gap between germline ends came to 17 bases. CDR1 SGHVS and CDR2 FNYEAQ come from the germline V gene. This CDR3 has 15 residues. This CDR3 is CASSSGGARRETQYF. The CDR3 bases are TGTGCCAGCAGCTCTGGCGGGGCTAGGCGCGAGACCCAGTACTTC. The full variable domain, with the rest looked up from reference TRBV7-6 and TRBJ2-5, is GAGVSQSPRYKVTKRGQDVALRCDPISGHVSLYWYRQALGQGPEFLTYFNYEAQQDKSGLPNDRFSAERPEGSISTLTIQRTEQRDSAMYRCASSSGGARRETQYFGPGTRLLVL.

The CDR3 protein is CASSLPAGPYEQYF. The CDR3 nucleotides read TGTGCCAGCAGCTTACCGGCGGGCCCCTACGAGCAGTACTTC. The gene calls are TRBV7-9 and TRBJ2-7, with D perhaps matching TRBD2 (5 bases). Germline values: CDR1 SEHNR, CDR2 FQNEAQ (reference sequence). The CDR3 sequence is 14 residues long. Trimming left V 2 bases short and J 2 bases short, with 10 bases between.

This clonotype was counted only a few times. This rearrangement joins TRBV20-1 to TRBJ2-1, with TRBD2 as a possible D gene (7 bases). V lost 2 bases and J lost 3, with 14 bases in between. The germline gives CDR1 DFQATT, CDR2 SNEGSKA (reference sequence). The CDR3 has 15 residues. CDR3 in amino acids: CSARKGGGLYNEQFF. The CDR3 region has the DNA TGCAGTGCTAGAAAGGGGGGGGGACTCTACAATGAGCAGTTCTTC.